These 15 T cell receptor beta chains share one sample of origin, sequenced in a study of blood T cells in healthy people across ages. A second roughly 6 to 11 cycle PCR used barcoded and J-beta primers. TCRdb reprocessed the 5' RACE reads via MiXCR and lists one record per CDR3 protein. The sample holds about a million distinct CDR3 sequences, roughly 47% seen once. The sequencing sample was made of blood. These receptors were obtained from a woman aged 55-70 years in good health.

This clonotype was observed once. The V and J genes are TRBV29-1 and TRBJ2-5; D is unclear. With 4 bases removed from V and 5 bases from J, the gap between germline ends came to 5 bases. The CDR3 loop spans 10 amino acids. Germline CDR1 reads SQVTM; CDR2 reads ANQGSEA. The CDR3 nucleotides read TGCAGCGTTGTAATGGAGACCCAGTACTTC. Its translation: CSVVMETQYF.

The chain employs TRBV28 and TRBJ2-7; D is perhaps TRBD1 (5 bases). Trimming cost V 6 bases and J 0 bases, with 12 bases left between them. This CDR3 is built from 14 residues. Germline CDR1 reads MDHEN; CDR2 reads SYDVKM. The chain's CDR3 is CASRDIGNSYEQYF. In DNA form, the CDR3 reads TGTGCCAGCAGGGACATAGGGAACTCCTACGAGCAGTACTTC.

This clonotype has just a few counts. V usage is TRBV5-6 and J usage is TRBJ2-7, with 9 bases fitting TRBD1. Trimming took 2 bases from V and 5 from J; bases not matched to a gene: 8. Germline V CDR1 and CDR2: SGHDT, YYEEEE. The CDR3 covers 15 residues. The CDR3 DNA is TGTGCCAGCAGCTTCACGGGACAGGGTATCCACGAGCAGTACTTC. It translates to CASSFTGQGIHEQYF.

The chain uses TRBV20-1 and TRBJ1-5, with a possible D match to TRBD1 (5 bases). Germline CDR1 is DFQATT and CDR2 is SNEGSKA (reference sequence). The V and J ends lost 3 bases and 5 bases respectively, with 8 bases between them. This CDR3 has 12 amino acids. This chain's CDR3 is CSASSGDQPQHF. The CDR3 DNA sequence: TGCAGTGCTAGTTCGGGGGATCAGCCCCAGCATTTT.

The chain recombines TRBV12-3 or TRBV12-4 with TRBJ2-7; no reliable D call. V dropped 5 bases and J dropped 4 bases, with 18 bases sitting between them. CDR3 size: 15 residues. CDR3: CASSAVGGGRYEQYF. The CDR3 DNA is TGTGCCAGCAGTGCCGTGGGTGGCGGAAGGTACGAGCAGTACTTC.

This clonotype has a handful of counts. Here the CDR3 reads CASSPQRSDTQYF. The CDR3 DNA is TGTGCCAGCAGTCCCCAGCGGTCAGATACGCAGTATTTT. The chain links TRBV12-3 or TRBV12-4 to TRBJ2-3; D might be TRBD2 (5 bases). The germline V and J ends were trimmed by 5 bases and 4 bases, with 10 bases remaining between them. The CDR3 is made up of 13 amino acids.

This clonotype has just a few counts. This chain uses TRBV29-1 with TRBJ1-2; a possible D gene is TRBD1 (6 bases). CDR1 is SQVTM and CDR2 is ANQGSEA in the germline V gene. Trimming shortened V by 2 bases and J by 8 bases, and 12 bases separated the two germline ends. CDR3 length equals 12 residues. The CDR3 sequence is CSVETRGGGYTF. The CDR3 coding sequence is TGCAGCGTTGAAACCCGTGGGGGCGGCTACACCTTC.

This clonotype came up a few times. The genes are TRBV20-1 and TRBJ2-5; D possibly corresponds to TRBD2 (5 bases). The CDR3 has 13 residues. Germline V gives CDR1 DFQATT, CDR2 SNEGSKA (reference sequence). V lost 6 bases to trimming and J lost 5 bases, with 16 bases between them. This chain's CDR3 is CSATLRWEETQYF. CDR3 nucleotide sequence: TGCAGTGCCACCTTGCGCTGGGAGGAGACCCAGTACTTC.

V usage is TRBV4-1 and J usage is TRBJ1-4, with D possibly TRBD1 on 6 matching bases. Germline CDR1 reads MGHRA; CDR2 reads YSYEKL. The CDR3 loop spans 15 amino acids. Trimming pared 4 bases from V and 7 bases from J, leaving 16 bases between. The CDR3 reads CASSPSGARGEKLFF. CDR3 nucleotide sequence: TGCGCCAGCAGCCCATCAGGGGCGCGAGGTGAAAAACTGTTTTTT.

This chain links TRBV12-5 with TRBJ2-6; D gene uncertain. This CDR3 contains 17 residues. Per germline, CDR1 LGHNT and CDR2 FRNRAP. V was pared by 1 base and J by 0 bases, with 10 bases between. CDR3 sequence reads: CASGLGEKSSGANVLTF. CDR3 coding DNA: TGTGCTAGTGGTTTGGGCGAGAAAAGCTCTGGGGCCAACGTCCTGACTTTC.

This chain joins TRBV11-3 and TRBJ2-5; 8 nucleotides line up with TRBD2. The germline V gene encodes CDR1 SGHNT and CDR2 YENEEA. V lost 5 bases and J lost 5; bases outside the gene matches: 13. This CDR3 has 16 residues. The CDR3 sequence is CASSVRERESKETQYF. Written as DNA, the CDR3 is TGTGCCAGCAGCGTTAGGGAGCGGGAGTCTAAGGAGACCCAGTACTTC.

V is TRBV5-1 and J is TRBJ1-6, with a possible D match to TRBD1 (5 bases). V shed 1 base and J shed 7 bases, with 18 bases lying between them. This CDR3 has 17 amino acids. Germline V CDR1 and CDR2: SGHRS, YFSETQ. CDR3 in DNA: TGCGCCAGCAGCTTGATGGGGGACCGGAGCCGAAATTCACCCCTCCACTTT. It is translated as CASSLMGDRSRNSPLHF.

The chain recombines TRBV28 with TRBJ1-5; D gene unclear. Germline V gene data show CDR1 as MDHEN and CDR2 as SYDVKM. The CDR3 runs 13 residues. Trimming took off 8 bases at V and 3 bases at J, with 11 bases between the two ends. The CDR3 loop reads CASQRPYNQPQHF. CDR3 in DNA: TGTGCCAGCCAGCGACCGTACAATCAGCCCCAGCATTTT.

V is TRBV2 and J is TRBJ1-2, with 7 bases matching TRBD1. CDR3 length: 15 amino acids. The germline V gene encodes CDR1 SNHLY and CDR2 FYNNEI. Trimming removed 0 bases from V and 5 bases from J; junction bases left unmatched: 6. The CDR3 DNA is TGTGCCAGCAGTGAAGCGAGGGACAGATTTTATGGCTACACCTTC. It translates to CASSEARDRFYGYTF. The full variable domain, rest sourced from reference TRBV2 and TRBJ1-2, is EPEVTQTPSHQVTQMGQEVILRCVPISNHLYFYWYRQILGQKVEFLVSFYNNEISEKSEIFDDQFSVERPDGSNFTLKIRSTKLEDSAMYFCASSEARDRFYGYTFGSGTRLTVV.

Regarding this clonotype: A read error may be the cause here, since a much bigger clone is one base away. The chain's CDR3 is CGVSRGTSYEQYF. DNA of the CDR3: TGCGGCGTTAGCAGGGGAACGTCCTACGAGCAGTACTTC. The chain couples TRBV29-1 to TRBJ2-7; D possibly corresponds to TRBD1 (6 bases). The CDR3 covers 13 residues. Germline V gives CDR1 SQVTM, CDR2 ANQGSEA.